These T cell receptor beta chains were read from a single sample in a study of shared clonotypes between healthy human individuals. Measured with immunoSEQ multiplex PCR; TCRdb has only the in-frame clones, and not every one. The sample consists of about 680,000 clones, 74% of them appearing once. Material for sequencing was memory CD4+ T cells sorted from blood. These receptors came from a woman between 25 and 40 years old in good health. Each CDR3 is given with its conserved first and last residue. Fields, in order: CDR3 protein, CDR3 DNA, V gene, clone size, D gene, J gene. The D gene is left open where the match is weak. A clone size is listed for some rows: how often the clone was seen (once, few, many), or a class if it is expanded.

CDR3aa: CSASIGRGEKLFF
CDR3nt: TGCAGCGCCTCGATCGGGAGAGGTGAAAAACTGTTTTTT
v_gene: TRBV29-1
abundance: .
d_gene: .
j_gene: TRBJ1-4

CDR3aa: CASSKQGSQETQYF
CDR3nt: TGTGCCAGTAGTAAACAGGGAAGCCAAGAGACCCAGTACTTC
v_gene: TRBV19
abundance: .
d_gene: .
j_gene: TRBJ2-5

CDR3aa: CASRLQGNTEAFF
CDR3nt: TGTGCCAGCAGACTACAGGGGAACACTGAAGCTTTCTTT
v_gene: TRBV6-1
abundance: .
d_gene: .
j_gene: TRBJ1-1

CDR3aa: CASSSLSAGGYGYTF
CDR3nt: TGTGCCAGCAGTTCCCTGTCGGCAGGGGGCTATGGCTACACCTTC
v_gene: TRBV14
abundance: .
d_gene: TRBD1
j_gene: TRBJ1-2

CDR3aa: CASSTPGASGRYEQYF
CDR3nt: TGTGCCAGCAGTACCCCCGGGGCTAGCGGGAGGTACGAGCAGTACTTC
v_gene: TRBV28
abundance: few
d_gene: TRBD2
j_gene: TRBJ2-7

CDR3aa: CASSSVQRNNEQFF
CDR3nt: TGCGCCAGCAGCTCGGTACAGAGAAACAATGAGCAGTTCTTC
v_gene: TRBV5-1
abundance: .
d_gene: .
j_gene: TRBJ2-1

CDR3aa: CASRPGRLTDTQYF
CDR3nt: TGTGCCAGTAGACCGGGTAGGCTCACAGATACGCAGTATTTT
v_gene: TRBV19
abundance: .
d_gene: .
j_gene: TRBJ2-3

CDR3aa: CASRRGIGLDTDTQYF
CDR3nt: TGCGCCAGCAGGCGGGGGATCGGATTGGACACAGATACGCAGTATTTT
v_gene: TRBV10-2
abundance: .
d_gene: TRBD2
j_gene: TRBJ2-3

CDR3aa: CASSLAGGVPEQFF
CDR3nt: TGTGCCAGCAGCTTAGCGGGCGGGGTTCCTGAGCAGTTCTTC
v_gene: TRBV7-2
abundance: .
d_gene: .
j_gene: TRBJ2-1

CDR3aa: CASSQGRWLGAFF
CDR3nt: TGTGCCAGCAGCCAAGGAAGATGGTTGGGAGCTTTCTTT
v_gene: TRBV14
abundance: .
d_gene: .
j_gene: TRBJ1-1

CDR3aa: CASSSGAGGNTIYF
CDR3nt: TGTGCCAGCAGTTCGGGAGCCGGGGGAAACACCATATATTTT
v_gene: TRBV6-5
abundance: .
d_gene: .
j_gene: TRBJ1-3

CDR3aa: CASSYAPGGNQPQHF
CDR3nt: TGTGCCAGCAGTTACGCACCAGGGGGCAATCAGCCCCAGCATTTT
v_gene: TRBV11-2
abundance: .
d_gene: .
j_gene: TRBJ1-5

CDR3aa: CASSTAGTESHHEQFF
CDR3nt: TGTGCCAGCTCCACCGCCGGGACAGAGTCACACCATGAGCAGTTCTTC
v_gene: TRBV6-4
abundance: .
d_gene: TRBD1
j_gene: TRBJ2-1

CDR3aa: CASSSGQSGANVLTF
CDR3nt: TGTGCCAGCAGCTCTGGACAGTCCGGGGCCAACGTCCTGACTTTC
v_gene: TRBV7-9
abundance: .
d_gene: .
j_gene: TRBJ2-6

CDR3aa: CASSLSGTYEQYF
CDR3nt: TGTGCCAGCAGCTTATCCGGGACTTACGAGCAGTACTTC
v_gene: TRBV11-3
abundance: .
d_gene: .
j_gene: TRBJ2-7

CDR3aa: CASSIEQRAGQGFGRTEAFF
CDR3nt: TGTGCCAGTAGTATAGAACAAAGGGCCGGACAGGGTTTTGGGCGCACTGAAGCTTTCTTT
v_gene: TRBV19
abundance: .
d_gene: TRBD1
j_gene: TRBJ1-1

CDR3aa: CATKSRTYIF
CDR3nt: TGTGCCACCAAATCCCGGACATATATCTTC
v_gene: TRBV28
abundance: .
d_gene: .
j_gene: TRBJ2-7

CDR3aa: CASSSPRDYNEQFF
CDR3nt: TGTGCCAGCAGCTCCCCCAGGGACTACAATGAGCAGTTCTTC
v_gene: TRBV7-9
abundance: once
d_gene: .
j_gene: TRBJ2-1

CDR3aa: CASSSTEAYNEQFF
CDR3nt: TGTGCCAGCAGCTCGACAGAGGCCTACAATGAGCAGTTCTTC
v_gene: TRBV13
abundance: .
d_gene: .
j_gene: TRBJ2-1

CDR3aa: CASSNFRPPGETQYF
CDR3nt: TGTGCCAGCAGCAATTTTCGGCCCCCAGGGGAGACCCAGTACTTC
v_gene: TRBV21-1
abundance: once
d_gene: .
j_gene: TRBJ2-5

CDR3aa: CASSLGRSGELFF
CDR3nt: TGTGCCAGCAGCTTAGGGCGGTCCGGGGAGCTGTTTTTT
v_gene: TRBV11-3
abundance: once
d_gene: .
j_gene: TRBJ2-2

CDR3aa: CASRLTSGSFNEQFF
CDR3nt: TGTGCCAGCAGACTTACTAGCGGGAGCTTCAATGAGCAGTTCTTC
v_gene: TRBV28
abundance: .
d_gene: TRBD2
j_gene: TRBJ2-1

CDR3aa: CAISESGKLFF
CDR3nt: TGTGCCATCAGTGAGTCGGGAAAACTGTTTTTT
v_gene: TRBV10-3
abundance: .
d_gene: .
j_gene: TRBJ1-4

CDR3aa: CASSQRQRQGANEKLFF
CDR3nt: TGTGCCAGCAGCCAAAGACAAAGACAGGGGGCTAATGAAAAACTGTTTTTT
v_gene: TRBV13
abundance: .
d_gene: TRBD1
j_gene: TRBJ1-4

CDR3aa: CASSEAYGRRNTLQETQYF
CDR3nt: TGTGCCAGCAGTGAAGCTTATGGGAGACGGAACACTTTACAAGAGACCCAGTACTTC
v_gene: TRBV6-1
abundance: .
d_gene: .
j_gene: TRBJ2-5

CDR3aa: CASSQAADGSSGANVLTF
CDR3nt: TGCGCCAGCAGCCAGGCCGCTGACGGCAGCTCTGGGGCCAACGTCCTGACTTTC
v_gene: TRBV4-1
abundance: .
d_gene: .
j_gene: TRBJ2-6

CDR3aa: CASSTGLGARDTQYF
CDR3nt: TGCGCCAGCAGCACTGGACTGGGGGCTAGAGATACGCAGTATTTT
v_gene: TRBV5-1
abundance: .
d_gene: .
j_gene: TRBJ2-3

CDR3aa: CASSFHRTGTNTGELFF
CDR3nt: TGTGCCAGCAGTTTTCACCGGACTGGGACGAACACCGGGGAGCTGTTTTTT
v_gene: TRBV27
abundance: many
d_gene: .
j_gene: TRBJ2-2

CDR3aa: CASSSQDTEQYF
CDR3nt: TGCGCCAGCAGCTCGCAGGATACCGAGCAGTACTTC
v_gene: TRBV5-1
abundance: .
d_gene: .
j_gene: TRBJ2-7

CDR3aa: CASSPDTYTQYF
CDR3nt: TGTGCCAGCAGCCCCGACACCTATACGCAGTATTTT
v_gene: TRBV7-9
abundance: .
d_gene: .
j_gene: TRBJ2-3

CDR3aa: CASSSRMVDAHEQYF
CDR3nt: TGTGCCAGCAGCTCGCGGATGGTTGATGCCCACGAGCAGTACTTC
v_gene: TRBV11-3
abundance: .
d_gene: .
j_gene: TRBJ2-7

CDR3aa: CASSLWNSVNEKLFF
CDR3nt: TGTGCCAGCAGTTTATGGAACAGCGTTAATGAAAAACTGTTTTTT
v_gene: TRBV28
abundance: .
d_gene: .
j_gene: TRBJ1-4

CDR3aa: CASSSQLAGGAHEQFF
CDR3nt: TGTGCCAGCAGCTCTCAACTAGCGGGAGGAGCCCATGAGCAGTTCTTC
v_gene: TRBV11-1
abundance: .
d_gene: TRBD2
j_gene: TRBJ2-1

CDR3aa: CSALGHSPLDEQFF
CDR3nt: TGCAGCGCGTTGGGACACTCTCCTTTGGATGAGCAGTTCTTC
v_gene: TRBV29-1
abundance: .
d_gene: .
j_gene: TRBJ2-1

CDR3aa: CASSMTSGSSDTQYF
CDR3nt: TGTGCCAGCAGTATGACTAGCGGGAGTTCAGATACGCAGTATTTT
v_gene: TRBV28
abundance: .
d_gene: TRBD2
j_gene: TRBJ2-3

CDR3aa: CASSSGQGNSDTQYF
CDR3nt: TGTGCCAGCAGTTCGGGACAGGGAAACTCGGATACGCAGTATTTT
v_gene: TRBV6-5
abundance: .
d_gene: TRBD1
j_gene: TRBJ2-3

CDR3aa: CASSQEEGPHTF
CDR3nt: TGTGCCAGCAGCCAAGAGGAGGGGCCCCACACCTTC
v_gene: TRBV4-2
abundance: .
d_gene: .
j_gene: TRBJ1-2

CDR3aa: CAWSVGTHSTDTQYF
CDR3nt: TGTGCCTGGAGTGTTGGAACCCACAGCACAGATACGCAGTATTTT
v_gene: TRBV30
abundance: .
d_gene: .
j_gene: TRBJ2-3

CDR3aa: CASSDSRLAGVLETQYF
CDR3nt: TGTGCCAGCAGTGACTCCAGACTAGCGGGAGTGTTAGAGACCCAGTACTTC
v_gene: TRBV25-1
abundance: .
d_gene: TRBD2
j_gene: TRBJ2-5

CDR3aa: CASKPQGRSGYTF
CDR3nt: TGCGCCAGCAAACCACAGGGGAGGTCTGGCTACACCTTC
v_gene: TRBV5-1
abundance: .
d_gene: TRBD1
j_gene: TRBJ1-2

CDR3aa: CASNPLGRPYGYTF
CDR3nt: TGTGCCAGCAATCCCCTTGGCAGGCCTTATGGCTACACCTTC
v_gene: TRBV28
abundance: many
d_gene: .
j_gene: TRBJ1-2

CDR3aa: CASSLSERELFF
CDR3nt: TGTGCCAGCAGCTTAAGTGAACGGGAGCTGTTTTTT
v_gene: TRBV11-3
abundance: .
d_gene: .
j_gene: TRBJ2-2

CDR3aa: CASSLSKDRGHLGNQPQHF
CDR3nt: TGTGCCAGCAGTTTATCGAAGGACAGGGGGCACTTGGGCAATCAGCCCCAGCATTTT
v_gene: TRBV27
abundance: .
d_gene: TRBD1
j_gene: TRBJ1-5

CDR3aa: CASQGLAGLLDTQYF
CDR3nt: TGTGCCAGCCAAGGACTAGCGGGTTTGTTGGATACGCAGTATTTT
v_gene: TRBV2
abundance: .
d_gene: TRBD2
j_gene: TRBJ2-3